The 6 T cell receptor beta chains presented below share a single source sample, sequenced in a study of PD-1 blockade in mismatch repair-deficient tumors (dated by TCRdb to 2017 to 2019). Library construction relied on the immunoSEQ multiplex PCR assay. What TCRdb holds here is the immuneACCESS table cut down to in-frame rearrangements. Part of the clones is not present; checked against another copy, under half of the missing clones reflect an unresolved V gene, and the others are unexplained. For this sample there are tens of thousands of clones; approximately 80% appear just once. The top ten clonotypes cover over 3% of the sample. The sample here was peripheral blood, taken 4 weeks after starting pembrolizumab. These receptors all come from an adult with mismatch repair-deficient cancer.

The count of this clone is one. This chain connects TRBV19 to TRBJ2-1; D is possibly TRBD1 or TRBD2 (5 bases each). CDR1 is LNHDA, CDR2 SQIVND, per germline (reference sequence). V lost 6 bases and J 0 bases, leaving 15 bases between the germline ends. This CDR3 is built from 16 residues. The chain's CDR3 is CASSPGWGSSYNEQFF. The CDR3 nucleotides read TGTGCCAGTAGCCCCGGATGGGGGAGCTCCTACAATGAGCAGTTCTTC.

The chain recombines TRBV5-6 with TRBJ2-7, with D perhaps assigned TRBD1 or TRBD2 (5 bases each). CDR3 length: 13 residues. V lost 0 bases and J lost 5, with 9 bases in between. Germline V lookup: CDR1 SGHDT, CDR2 YYEEEE. CDR3 loop: CASSLGGSNEQYF. CDR3 sequence (DNA): TGTGCCAGCAGCTTGGGGGGGAGCAACGAGCAGTACTTC.

The chain joins TRBV5-1 to TRBJ2-5; D is ambiguous. The CDR3 length is 13 residues. Trimming stripped 0 bases from V and 7 bases from J, with 10 bases between. Germline V CDR1 and CDR2: SGHRS, YFSETQ. DNA for the CDR3: TGCGCCAGCAGCTTGGACGCCTTTCCGACCCAGTACTTC. Protein product: CASSLDAFPTQYF.

This clone appeared once. The chain carries TRBV6-1 and TRBJ2-2, with D possibly being TRBD1 or TRBD2 (5 bases each). The CDR3 is made up of 15 amino acids. The germline V and J ends were trimmed by 5 bases and 0 bases, with 10 bases remaining between them. Germline assignment: CDR1 MNHNS and CDR2 SASEGT. As DNA, the CDR3 is TGTGCCAGCAGTCGTGGGGGAGCGAACACCGGGGAGCTGTTTTTT. Protein sequence: CASSRGGANTGELFF.

V and J are TRBV27 and TRBJ2-7; the D is unclear. This CDR3 comprises 13 residues. Trimming pared 8 bases from V and 2 bases from J, leaving 13 bases between. Germline V gene data show CDR1 as MNHEY and CDR2 as SMNVEV (reference sequence). The CDR3 nucleotides read TGTGCCAGCCAACCGACTGCAGCCTACGAGCAGTACTTC. The encoded protein is CASQPTAAYEQYF.

The chain uses TRBV7-2 and TRBJ2-1, with a tentative D call TRBD1 (5 bases). This CDR3 spans 14 amino acids. Deletions cut 0 bases from V and 6 bases from J, with 9 bases between. Germline V lookup: CDR1 SGHTA, CDR2 FQGNSA. The CDR3 sequence: CASSLAGQANEQFF. CDR3 nucleotide sequence: TGTGCCAGCAGCTTAGCGGGGCAGGCCAATGAGCAGTTCTTC.